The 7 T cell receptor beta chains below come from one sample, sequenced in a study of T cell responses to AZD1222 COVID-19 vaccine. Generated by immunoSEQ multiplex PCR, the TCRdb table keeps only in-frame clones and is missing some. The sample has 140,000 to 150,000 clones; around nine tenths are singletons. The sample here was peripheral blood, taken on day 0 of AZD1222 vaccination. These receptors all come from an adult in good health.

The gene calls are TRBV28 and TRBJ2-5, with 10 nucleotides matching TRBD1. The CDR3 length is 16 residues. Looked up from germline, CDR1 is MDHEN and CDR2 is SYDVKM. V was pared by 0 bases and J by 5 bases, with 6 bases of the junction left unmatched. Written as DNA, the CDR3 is TGTGCCAGCAGTTTATGGGGACAGGGGCTGGGGGAGACCCAGTACTTC. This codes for CASSLWGQGLGETQYF.

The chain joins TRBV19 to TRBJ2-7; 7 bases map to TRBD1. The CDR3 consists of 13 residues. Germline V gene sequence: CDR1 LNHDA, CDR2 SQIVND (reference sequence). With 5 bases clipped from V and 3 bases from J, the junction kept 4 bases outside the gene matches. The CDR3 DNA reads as TGTGCCAGTAGTCCGGGACAGCTCTACGAGCAGTACTTC. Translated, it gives CASSPGQLYEQYF.

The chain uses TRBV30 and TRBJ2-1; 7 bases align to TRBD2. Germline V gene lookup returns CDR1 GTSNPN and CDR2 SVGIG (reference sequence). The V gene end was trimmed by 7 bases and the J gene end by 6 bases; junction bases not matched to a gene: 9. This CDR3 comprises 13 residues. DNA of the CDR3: TGTGCCTATCTAGCGGAGGTAACCAATGAGCAGTTCTTC. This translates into CAYLAEVTNEQFF.

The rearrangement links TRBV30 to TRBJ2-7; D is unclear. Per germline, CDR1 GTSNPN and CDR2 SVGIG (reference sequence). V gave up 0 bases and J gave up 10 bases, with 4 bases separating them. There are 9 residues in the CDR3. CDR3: CAWSVAQYF. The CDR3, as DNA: TGTGCCTGGAGTGTTGCACAGTACTTC.

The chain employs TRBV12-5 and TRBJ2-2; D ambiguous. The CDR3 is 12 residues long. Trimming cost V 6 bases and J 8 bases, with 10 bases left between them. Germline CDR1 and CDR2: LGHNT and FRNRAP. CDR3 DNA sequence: TGTGCTAGTGGCCCCGACATAGGGGAGCTGTTTTTT. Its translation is CASGPDIGELFF.

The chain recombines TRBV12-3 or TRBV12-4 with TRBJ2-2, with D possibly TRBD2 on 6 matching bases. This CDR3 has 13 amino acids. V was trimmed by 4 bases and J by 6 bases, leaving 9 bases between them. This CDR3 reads CASSSPGAGELFF. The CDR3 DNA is TGTGCCAGCAGTTCCCCGGGAGCCGGGGAGCTGTTTTTT.

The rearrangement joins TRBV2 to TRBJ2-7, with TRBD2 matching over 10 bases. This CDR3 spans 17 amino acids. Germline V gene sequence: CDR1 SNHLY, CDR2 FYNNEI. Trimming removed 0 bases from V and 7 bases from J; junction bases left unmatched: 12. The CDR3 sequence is CASSEAGEASGSGEQYF. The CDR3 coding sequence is TGTGCCAGCAGTGAAGCGGGCGAGGCTAGCGGGAGTGGTGAGCAGTACTTC.